The 8 T cell receptor beta chains given below trace back to one sample, sequenced in a study of OX40 agonist ivuxolimab in advanced cancers. Clones were sequenced by immunoSEQ multiplex PCR, and TCRdb holds only the in-frame ones, with some missing. The sample holds around 66,000 clones, 87% seen once. This specimen was CD4+ or CD8+ T cells sorted from blood, taken in a trial of the OX40 agonist ivuxolimab. Receptors originate from an adult with an advanced solid tumor such as melanoma, head and neck, liver or kidney cancer.

The rearrangement links TRBV5-1 to TRBJ1-1, with TRBD1 matching over 10 bases. After removal of 3 bases from V and 5 bases from J, the junction contained 10 bases not matched to a gene. The CDR3 is made up of 16 amino acids. Germline assignment: CDR1 SGHRS and CDR2 YFSETQ. The CDR3 nucleotides read TGCGCCAGCAGCTCGACAGGGGGCGGAGGGGTGACTGAAGCTTTCTTT. This encodes CASSSTGGGGVTEAFF.

J is TRBJ2-3 and V is TRBV10-3; D is perhaps TRBD1 or TRBD2 (5 bases each). The germline V gene has CDR1 ENHRY and CDR2 SYGVKD. Trimming removed 6 bases at V and 2 bases at J, with 18 bases between. This CDR3 is 16 amino acids long. CDR3: CAIRGTSSRFTDTQYF. Here the CDR3 DNA reads TGTGCCATCAGAGGGACCTCTAGTCGCTTCACAGATACGCAGTATTTT.

The V call is TRBV21-1, the J call TRBJ2-1. TRBV21-1 is recorded as a pseudogene. This CDR3 is 16 amino acids long. The CDR3 is CASSKVRGSVVNEQFF. Here the CDR3 DNA reads TGTGCCAGCAGCAAAGTACGGGGCTCGGTTGTGAATGAGCAGTTCTTC.

The V gene is TRBV4-3, the J gene TRBJ1-2, with 12 bases matching TRBD1. V dropped 1 base and J dropped 5; count of bases not matched to a gene: 5. From germline, CDR1 is LGHNA and CDR2 YSLEER. The CDR3 totals 16 residues. The CDR3 coding sequence is TGCGCCAGCAGCCAAGGGGGGACAGGGGGCGCGTATGGCTACACCTTC. Protein sequence: CASSQGGTGGAYGYTF.

This clone is judged medium-sized. The chain has TRBV18 and TRBJ1-2; possibly TRBD1 for D (6 bases). The CDR3 runs 15 residues. Trimming stripped 3 bases from V and 8 bases from J, with 19 bases between. The V gene's germline CDR1 is KGHSH and CDR2 LQKENI. The CDR3 DNA follows: TGTGCCAGCTCACCTAAACAGGGTGGAATATCCGGCTACACCTTC. It yields the protein CASSPKQGGISGYTF. Based on the CDR3 plus reference TRBV18 and TRBJ1-2, the full variable domain is NAGVMQNPRHLVRRRGQEARLRCSPMKGHSHVYWYRQLPEEGLKFMVYLQKENIIDESGMPKERFSAEFPKEGPSILRIQQVVRGDSAAYFCASSPKQGGISGYTFGSGTRLTVV.

The chain links TRBV6-5 to TRBJ1-2; D is undetermined. The V end lost 4 bases, the J end lost 3 bases, and 15 bases lay between the germline ends. The CDR3 runs to 15 residues. Germline V lookup: CDR1 MNHEY, CDR2 SVGAGI. The chain's CDR3 is CASSSTRSADYGYTF. The CDR3 region has the DNA TGTGCCAGCAGTTCCACCCGATCAGCGGACTATGGCTACACCTTC.

The genes are TRBV7-2 and TRBJ1-4, with 10 positions matching TRBD1. The V and J ends lost 2 bases and 7 bases, in that order; junction bases with no gene match: 4. Germline V gene lookup returns CDR1 SGHTA and CDR2 FQGNSA. The CDR3 is 15 residues long. The CDR3 loop is CASSLLTGGGEKLFF. In DNA form, the CDR3 reads TGTGCCAGCAGCTTACTGACAGGGGGCGGTGAAAAACTGTTTTTT.

The V call is TRBV11-3, the J call TRBJ2-2; no clear D. V was trimmed by 0 bases and J by 7 bases, leaving 6 bases between them. The CDR3 loop spans 13 amino acids. The germline CDR1 and CDR2 sequences are SGHNT and YENEEA. CDR3 nucleotide sequence: TGTGCCAGCAGCTTAGAGTTCGGCGGGGAGCTGTTTTTT. Translating gives CASSLEFGGELFF.